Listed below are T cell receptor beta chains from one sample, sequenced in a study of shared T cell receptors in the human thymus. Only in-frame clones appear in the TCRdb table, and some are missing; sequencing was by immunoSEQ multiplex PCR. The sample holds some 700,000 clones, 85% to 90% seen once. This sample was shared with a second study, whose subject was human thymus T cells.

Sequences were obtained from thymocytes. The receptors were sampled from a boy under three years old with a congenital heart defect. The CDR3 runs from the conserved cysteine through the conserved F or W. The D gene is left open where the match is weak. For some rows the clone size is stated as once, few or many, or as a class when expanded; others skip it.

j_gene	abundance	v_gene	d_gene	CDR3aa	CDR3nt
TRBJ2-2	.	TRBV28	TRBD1	CASSPGGQGASGELFF	TGTGCCAGCAGCCCGGGGGGACAGGGGGCGTCCGGGGAGCTGTTTTTT
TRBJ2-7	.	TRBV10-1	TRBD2	CASSESRQASGRAGVYEQYF	TGCGCCAGCAGTGAGTCGAGGCAGGCTAGCGGGAGGGCGGGGGTGTACGAGCAGTACTTC
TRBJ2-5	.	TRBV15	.	CATSRVPPGLEQETQYF	TGTGCCACCAGCAGAGTTCCGCCGGGACTTGAACAAGAGACCCAGTACTTC
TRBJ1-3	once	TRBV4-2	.	CASSQTPGTGNTIYF	TGTGCCAGCAGCCAGACCCCGGGAACTGGAAACACCATATATTTT
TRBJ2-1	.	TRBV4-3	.	CASSQGLREYNEQFF	TGCGCCAGCAGCCAAGGACTAAGGGAATACAATGAGCAGTTCTTC
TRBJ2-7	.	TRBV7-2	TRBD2	CASSSRLAGRYEQYF	TGTGCCAGCAGCTCCCGACTAGCGGGAAGGTACGAGCAGTACTTC
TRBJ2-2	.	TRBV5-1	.	CASSGGGGAGGSTGELFF	TGCGCCAGCAGCGGCGGGGGCGGGGCCGGTGGGTCCACCGGGGAGCTGTTTTTT
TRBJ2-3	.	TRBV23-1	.	CASNKGTPSTDTQYF	TGCGCCAGCAATAAGGGGACTCCTAGCACAGATACGCAGTATTTT
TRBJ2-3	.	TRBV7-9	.	CASSSSRGGAQDTQYF	TGTGCCAGCAGCTCCTCTCGAGGGGGGGCTCAAGATACGCAGTATTTT
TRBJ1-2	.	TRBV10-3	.	CATREGGGYTF	TGTGCCACCAGGGAAGGCGGTGGCTACACCTTC
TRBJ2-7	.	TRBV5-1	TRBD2	CASSLVGKSAGGAYEQYF	TGCGCCAGCAGCTTGGTTGGGAAGTCAGCGGGAGGGGCCTACGAGCAGTACTTC
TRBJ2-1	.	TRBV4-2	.	CASSQGPGDEQFF	TGTGCCAGCAGCCAAGGGCCTGGAGATGAGCAGTTCTTC
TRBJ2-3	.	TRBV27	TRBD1	CASRWTGWGLDTQYF	TGTGCCAGCAGATGGACAGGGTGGGGCTTAGATACGCAGTATTTT
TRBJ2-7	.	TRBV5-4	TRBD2	CASSLGVASGTIEEQYF	TGTGCCAGCAGCTTGGGGGTCGCTAGCGGGACCATTGAGGAGCAGTACTTC
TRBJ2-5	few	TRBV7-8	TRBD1	CASSDKRTGQETQYF	TGTGCCAGCAGCGACAAGCGGACAGGCCAAGAGACCCAGTACTTC
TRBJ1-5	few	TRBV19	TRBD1	CASSRQGGNQPQHF	TGTGCCAGTAGCCGACAGGGGGGCAATCAGCCCCAGCATTTT
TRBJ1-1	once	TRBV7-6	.	CASSLARGGGGTEAFF	TGTGCCAGCAGCTTAGCGCGGGGAGGGGGTGGAACTGAAGCTTTCTTT
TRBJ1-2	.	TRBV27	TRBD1	CASSPRQGDGYTF	TGTGCCAGCAGCCCGAGACAGGGAGATGGCTACACCTTC
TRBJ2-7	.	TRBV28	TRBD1	CASSQGQGTYEQYF	TGTGCCAGCAGTCAGGGACAGGGGACCTACGAGCAGTACTTC
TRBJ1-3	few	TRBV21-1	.	CASSKFDCRNTIYF	TGTGCCAGCAGCAAATTTGACTGTAGAAACACCATATATTTT
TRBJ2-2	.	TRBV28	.	CASSLELGNTGELFF	TGTGCCAGCAGTTTAGAGCTTGGGAACACCGGGGAGCTGTTTTTT
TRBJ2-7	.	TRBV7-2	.	CASSSSQGRASYEQYF	TGTGCCAGCAGCTCTTCCCAGGGGAGGGCCTCCTACGAGCAGTACTTC
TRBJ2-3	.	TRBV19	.	CASSVPRATDTQYF	TGTGCCAGTAGTGTCCCGAGGGCCACAGATACGCAGTATTTT
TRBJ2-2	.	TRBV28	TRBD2	CASSPGGRTGELFF	TGTGCCAGCAGTCCTGGCGGGAGAACCGGGGAGCTGTTTTTT
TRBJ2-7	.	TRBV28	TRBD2	CASSLERGLSQGLEQYF	TGTGCCAGCAGTTTAGAGCGGGGCCTATCTCAAGGCCTCGAGCAGTACTTC
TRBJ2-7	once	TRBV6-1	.	CATSYYEQYF	TGTGCCACCTCCTACTACGAGCAGTACTTC
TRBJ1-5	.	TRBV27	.	CASSLSLGAGQPQHF	TGTGCCAGCAGTTTATCGCTGGGGGCTGGTCAGCCCCAGCATTTT
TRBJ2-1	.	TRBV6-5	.	CASRPSRLEQFF	TGTGCCAGCAGGCCCTCGCGGCTTGAGCAGTTCTTC
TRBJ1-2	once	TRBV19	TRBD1	CASSTLTGGTGYTF	TGTGCCAGTAGTACTCTGACAGGGGGCACAGGCTACACCTTC
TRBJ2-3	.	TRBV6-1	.	CASSPARGSADTQYF	TGTGCCAGCAGCCCAGCCAGAGGTAGTGCAGATACGCAGTATTTT
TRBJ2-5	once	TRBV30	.	CAWSRPGLGKTQYF	TGTGCCTGGAGTCGACCTGGGCTCGGAAAGACCCAGTACTTC
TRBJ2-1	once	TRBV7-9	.	CASSLDSRLPTHEQFF	TGTGCCAGCAGCTTAGACAGCAGGTTGCCGACCCATGAGCAGTTCTTC
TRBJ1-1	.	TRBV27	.	CASSAGREDTEAFF	TGTGCCAGCAGTGCTGGACGGGAGGACACTGAAGCTTTCTTT
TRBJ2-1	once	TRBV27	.	CASSLSAGSSYNEQFF	TGTGCCAGCAGTTTATCAGCCGGGAGCTCCTACAATGAGCAGTTCTTC
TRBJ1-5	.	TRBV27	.	CASSPLYSNQPQHF	TGTGCCAGCAGCCCTCTTTATAGCAATCAGCCCCAGCATTTT
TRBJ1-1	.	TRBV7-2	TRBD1	CASSLAGVEGGEVYTEAFF	TGTGCCAGCAGCTTAGCCGGGGTGGAAGGGGGCGAAGTCTACACTGAAGCTTTCTTT
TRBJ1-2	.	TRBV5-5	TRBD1	CASSFDRQGLNYGYTF	TGTGCCAGCAGCTTCGACCGACAGGGGTTGAACTATGGCTACACCTTC
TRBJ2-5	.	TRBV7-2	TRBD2	CASSPRTSSETQYF	TGTGCCAGCAGCCCCCGGACTAGCTCAGAGACCCAGTACTTC
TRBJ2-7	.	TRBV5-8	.	CASSLSEPLGEQYF	TGTGCCAGCAGCTTGTCCGAGCCACTCGGCGAGCAGTACTTC
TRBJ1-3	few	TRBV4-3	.	CASSPNHDSSGNTIYF	TGCGCCAGCAGCCCCAACCACGACAGCTCTGGAAACACCATATATTTT
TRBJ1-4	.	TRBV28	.	CASSLTSGYPTNEKLFF	TGTGCCAGCAGTTTAACTTCAGGGTACCCAACTAATGAAAAACTGTTTTTT
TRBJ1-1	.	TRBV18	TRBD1	CASSGQRTVF	TGTGCCAGCTCGGGACAGCGCACAGTATTT
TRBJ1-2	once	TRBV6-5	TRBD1	CASSYSGQGGYGYTF	TGTGCCAGCAGTTACAGTGGACAGGGAGGCTATGGCTACACCTTC
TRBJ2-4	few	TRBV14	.	CASSQEGREGGAKNIQYF	TGTGCCAGCAGCCAAGAAGGCAGGGAGGGGGGGGCCAAAAACATTCAGTACTTC
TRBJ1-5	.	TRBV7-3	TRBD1	CASSLDRVTNQPQHF	TGTGCCAGCAGCTTGGACAGGGTGACCAATCAGCCCCAGCATTTT
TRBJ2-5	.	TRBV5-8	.	CASSPSFGGPYPETQYF	TGTGCCAGCAGCCCCTCCTTCGGGGGGCCCTATCCCGAGACCCAGTACTTC
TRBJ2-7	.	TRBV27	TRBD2	CASSLDGERGYEQYF	TGTGCCAGCAGTCTCGACGGCGAGCGGGGCTACGAGCAGTACTTC